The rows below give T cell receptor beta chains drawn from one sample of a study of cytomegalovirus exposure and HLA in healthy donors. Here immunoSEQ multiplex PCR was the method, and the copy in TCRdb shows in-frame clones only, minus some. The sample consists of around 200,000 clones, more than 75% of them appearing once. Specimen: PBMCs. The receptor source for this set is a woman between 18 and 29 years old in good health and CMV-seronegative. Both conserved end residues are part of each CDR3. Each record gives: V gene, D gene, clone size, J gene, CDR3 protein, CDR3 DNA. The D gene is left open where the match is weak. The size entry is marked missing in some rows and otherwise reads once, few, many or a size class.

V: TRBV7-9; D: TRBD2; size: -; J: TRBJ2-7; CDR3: CSSSSPGLADSYEQYF; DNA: TGTTCCAGCAGCTCTCCGGGACTAGCGGATTCCTACGAGCAGTACTTC
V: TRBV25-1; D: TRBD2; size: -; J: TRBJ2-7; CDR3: CASSVGTSGYEQYF; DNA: TGTGCCAGCAGTGTCGGGACTAGCGGCTACGAGCAGTACTTC
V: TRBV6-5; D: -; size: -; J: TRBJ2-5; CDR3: CASSYSSPGETQYF; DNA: TGTGCCAGCAGTTACTCGAGTCCAGGAGAGACCCAGTACTTC
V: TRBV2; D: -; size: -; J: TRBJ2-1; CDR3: CASKGTNNEQFF; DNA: TGTGCCAGCAAAGGGACAAACAATGAGCAGTTCTTC
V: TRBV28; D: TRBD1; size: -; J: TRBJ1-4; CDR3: CATRGQGAVGKLFF; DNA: TGTGCCACCAGGGGACAGGGGGCGGTGGGAAAACTGTTTTTT
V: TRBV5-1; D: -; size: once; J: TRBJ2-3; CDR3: CASSREFTDTQYF; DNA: TGCGCCAGCAGCCGGGAATTCACAGATACGCAGTATTTT
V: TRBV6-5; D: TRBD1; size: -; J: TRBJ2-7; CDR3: CARGDRVTYEQYF; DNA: TGTGCCCGCGGGGACAGGGTAACCTACGAGCAGTACTTC
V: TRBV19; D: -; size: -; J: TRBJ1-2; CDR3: CASSSGTSGVFTSGYTF; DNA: TGTGCCAGTAGTTCCGGGACATCCGGAGTCTTTACTAGTGGCTACACCTTC
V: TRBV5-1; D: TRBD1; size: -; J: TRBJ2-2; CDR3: CASSPQGLDTGELFF; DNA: TGCGCCAGCAGCCCACAGGGGTTGGATACCGGGGAGCTGTTTTTT
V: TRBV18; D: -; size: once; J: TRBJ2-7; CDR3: CASSPGREVYEQYF; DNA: TGTGCCAGCTCACCTGGACGGGAAGTCTACGAGCAGTACTTC
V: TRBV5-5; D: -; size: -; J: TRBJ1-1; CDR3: CASSWAGNTEAFF; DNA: TGTGCCAGCAGCTGGGCGGGGAACACTGAAGCTTTCTTT
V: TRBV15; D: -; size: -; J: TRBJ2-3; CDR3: CATSRGEGGTPWRYF; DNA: TGTGCCACCAGCAGAGGTGAGGGAGGAACCCCCTGGCGGTATTTT
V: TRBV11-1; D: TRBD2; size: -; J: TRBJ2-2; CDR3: CASSEGLAGGPTGELFF; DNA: TGTGCCAGCAGCGAGGGACTAGCGGGAGGGCCCACCGGGGAGCTGTTTTTT
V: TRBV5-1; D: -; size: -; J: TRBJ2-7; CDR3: CASSFSGDEQYF; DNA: TGCGCCAGCAGCTTCTCAGGGGACGAGCAGTACTTC
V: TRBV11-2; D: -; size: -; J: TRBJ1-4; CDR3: CASSLFGLSGGNEKLFF; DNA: TGTGCCAGCAGCTTATTCGGACTATCGGGGGGTAATGAAAAACTGTTTTTT
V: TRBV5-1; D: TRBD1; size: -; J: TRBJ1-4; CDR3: CASSTVLGQPGGKLFF; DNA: TGCGCCAGCAGCACTGTCCTGGGGCAGCCAGGGGGAAAACTGTTTTTT
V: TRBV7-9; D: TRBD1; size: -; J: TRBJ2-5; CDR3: CASSPRQGNKETQYF; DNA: TGTGCCAGCAGCCCCAGACAGGGAAACAAAGAGACCCAGTACTTC
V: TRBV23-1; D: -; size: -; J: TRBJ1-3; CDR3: CASSQRTGSTGNTIYF; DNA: TGCGCCAGCAGCCAGCGAACAGGGAGCACTGGAAACACCATATATTTT
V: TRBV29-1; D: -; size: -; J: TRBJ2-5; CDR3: CSVEDQQNLGLRPVGEQYF; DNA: TGCAGCGTTGAAGACCAACAAAATCTGGGACTCCGCCCGGTCGGGGAGCAGTACTTC
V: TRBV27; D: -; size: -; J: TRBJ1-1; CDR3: CASSTEGVSITEAFF; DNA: TGTGCCAGCAGCACAGAGGGGGTCTCTATCACTGAAGCTTTCTTT
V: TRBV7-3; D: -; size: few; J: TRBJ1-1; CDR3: CASSLTGQGTEAFF; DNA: TGTGCCAGCAGCTTAACGGGCCAGGGCACTGAAGCTTTCTTT
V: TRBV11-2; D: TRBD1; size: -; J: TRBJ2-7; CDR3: CASSSPGQGVLYEQYF; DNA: TGTGCCAGCAGCTCCCCTGGACAGGGGGTGCTATACGAGCAGTACTTC
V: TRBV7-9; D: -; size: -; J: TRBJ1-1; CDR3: CASSSEGRRNTEAFF; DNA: TGTGCCAGCAGCTCGGAGGGACGAAGGAACACTGAAGCTTTCTTT
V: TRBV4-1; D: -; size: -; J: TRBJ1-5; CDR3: CASSQDPSGPIGPQPQHF; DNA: TGCGCCAGCAGCCAAGATCCTAGCGGACCGATCGGCCCTCAGCCCCAGCATTTT
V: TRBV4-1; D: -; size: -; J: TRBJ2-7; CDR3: CASSQDIRVPPYEQYF; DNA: TGCGCCAGCAGCCAAGATATAAGAGTGCCCCCCTACGAGCAGTACTTC
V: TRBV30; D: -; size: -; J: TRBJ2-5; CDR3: CAWSPQGETQYF; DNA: TGTGCCTGGAGTCCCCAGGGGGAGACCCAGTACTTC
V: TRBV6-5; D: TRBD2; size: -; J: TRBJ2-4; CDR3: CASSFQTSGLGNIQYF; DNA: TGTGCCAGCAGTTTCCAGACTAGCGGGCTGGGGAACATTCAGTACTTC
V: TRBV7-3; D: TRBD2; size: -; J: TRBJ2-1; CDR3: CASSVTSGNEQFF; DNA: TGTGCCAGCAGCGTGACTAGCGGCAATGAGCAGTTCTTC
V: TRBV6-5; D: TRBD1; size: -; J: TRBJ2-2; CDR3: CASSYSTGGGGELFF; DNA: TGTGCCAGCAGTTACTCAACAGGGGGCGGCGGGGAGCTGTTTTTT